Below, 25 T cell receptor beta chains from the same sample are listed, as sequenced in a study of T cell changes during pregnancy in multiple sclerosis. The table came from immunoSEQ multiplex PCR; TCRdb's copy has only in-frame clones and leaves some out. The sample yields roughly 100,000 clones, roughly nine tenths seen once. The material sequenced was peripheral blood, taken after pregnancy. Receptors originate from a female donor with multiple sclerosis, enrolled in a pregnancy study.

This chain joins TRBV7-2 and TRBJ2-5; TRBD1 matches 7 bases. V dropped 1 base and J dropped 8; count of bases not matched to a gene: 13. The CDR3 totals 16 residues. CDR1 and CDR2 (germline): SGHTA, FQGNSA. The CDR3 nucleotides are TGTGCCAGCAGCTTAGGAGTTGAGACAGGGCGGTTTACCCAGTACTTC. Its protein product is CASSLGVETGRFTQYF.

The chain employs TRBV29-1 and TRBJ1-2; TRBD1 is a possible D gene (5 bases). Trimming shortened V by 1 base and J by 8 bases, and 20 bases separated the two germline ends. The CDR3 runs 15 residues. From germline, CDR1 is SQVTM and CDR2 ANQGSEA. The CDR3 region has the DNA TGCAGCGTTGAAGGCCAGGACACTCGGAGAGGCGGCTACACCTTC. Protein sequence: CSVEGQDTRRGGYTF.

The chain uses TRBV2 and TRBJ2-1, with D perhaps TRBD2 (7 bases). The length of the CDR3 is 21 residues. CDR1 and CDR2 (germline): SNHLY, FYNNEI. The V end lost 4 bases, the J end lost 0 bases, and 28 bases lay between the germline ends. CDR3 protein: CASSGSSGEGFSSFSYNEQFF. The DNA of the CDR3 is TGTGCCAGCAGTGGGTCCTCAGGGGAGGGCTTCTCCTCCTTCTCCTACAATGAGCAGTTCTTC.

The chain links TRBV5-4 to TRBJ2-1, with a weak D call TRBD1 (6 bases). Per germline, CDR1 SGHNT and CDR2 YYREEE (reference sequence). This CDR3 comprises 16 residues. V was trimmed by 4 bases and J by 0 bases, leaving 14 bases between them. CDR3 amino acids: CASSLTGRSSYNEQFF. DNA for the CDR3: TGTGCCAGCAGCCTGACAGGAAGAAGCTCCTACAATGAGCAGTTCTTC.

The chain carries TRBV6-6 and TRBJ2-7; TRBD2 matches at 15 bases. The CDR3 loop spans 15 amino acids. Germline V gives CDR1 MNHNY, CDR2 SVGAGI (reference sequence). The V gene end was trimmed by 5 bases and the J gene end by 4 bases; junction bases not matched to a gene: 3. The CDR3 spells CASSPGTSGRYEQYF. CDR3 bases: TGTGCCAGCAGTCCCGGGACTAGCGGGAGGTACGAGCAGTACTTC.

The rearrangement joins TRBV15 to TRBJ1-1, with no clear D. The V gene's germline CDR1 is LNHNV and CDR2 YYDKDF (reference sequence). CDR3 length: 15 amino acids. V gave up 0 bases and J gave up 1 base, with 9 bases separating them. The CDR3 DNA reads as TGTGCCACCAGCAGAGATAGCCTGGGGAACACTGAAGCTTTCTTT. It specifies CATSRDSLGNTEAFF.

The V and J genes are TRBV5-1 and TRBJ2-7, with 7 bases aligning to TRBD1. Germline values: CDR1 SGHRS, CDR2 YFSETQ. With V trimmed by 0 bases and J by 4 bases, 4 bases remained unmatched. This CDR3 has 14 residues. The CDR3 protein is CASSLGQGLYEQYF. CDR3 coding DNA: TGCGCCAGCAGCTTGGGACAGGGCCTTTACGAGCAGTACTTC.

Here the CDR3 reads CSVEGREAYNEQFF. CDR3 coding DNA: TGCAGCGTTGAAGGGCGGGAGGCCTACAATGAGCAGTTCTTC. The V call is TRBV29-1, the J call TRBJ2-1, with TRBD2 matching 8 bases. Germline V gene lookup returns CDR1 SQVTM and CDR2 ANQGSEA. With V trimmed by 1 base and J by 2 bases, 1 base remained unmatched. This CDR3 comprises 14 residues.

This chain uses TRBV27 with TRBJ1-4; 7 bases map to TRBD1. Looked up from germline, CDR1 is MNHEY and CDR2 is SMNVEV (reference sequence). The CDR3 is made up of 16 amino acids. The ends lost 6 bases at V and 1 base at J; junction bases unmatched: 8. CDR3 in amino acids: CASRSAGGRTNEKLFF. CDR3 in DNA: TGTGCCAGCAGGTCAGCAGGGGGTAGAACTAATGAAAAACTGTTTTTT.

The chain has TRBV28 and TRBJ2-1; 16 bases match TRBD2. CDR3 length equals 18 residues. The germline gives CDR1 MDHEN, CDR2 SYDVKM. With V trimmed by 5 bases and J by 9 bases, 13 bases remained unmatched. In DNA, the CDR3 is TGTGCCAGCAGTCCAGGGACTAGCGGGAGGGCTCGGGGGGTTGAGCAGTTCTTC. As protein: CASSPGTSGRARGVEQFF.

V usage is TRBV5-6 and J usage is TRBJ1-2; D gene uncertain. The CDR3 spans 15 residues. V lost 0 bases and J lost 3, with 12 bases in between. Per the germline V gene, CDR1 is SGHDT and CDR2 is YYEEEE. The CDR3, as DNA: TGTGCCAGCAGCTTGGTAACGGGAAGTTACTATGGCTACACCTTC. It codes for CASSLVTGSYYGYTF.

The chain is built from TRBV9 and TRBJ2-1; D unresolved. Germline values: CDR1 SGDLS, CDR2 YYNGEE. Trimming shortened V by 0 bases and J by 6 bases, and 4 bases separated the two germline ends. The CDR3 has 12 amino acids. CDR3 loop: CASSVDSNEQFF. In nucleotides, the CDR3 is TGTGCCAGCAGCGTAGACAGCAATGAGCAGTTCTTC.

This chain links TRBV5-1 with TRBJ2-7; 9 bases are shared with TRBD1. This CDR3 region has 14 residues. In germline, CDR1 is SGHRS, CDR2 YFSETQ. After removal of 4 bases from V and 3 bases from J, the junction contained 5 bases not matched to a gene. CDR3 residues: CASSASTGGYEQYF. CDR3 sequence (DNA): TGCGCCAGCAGCGCCTCGACAGGGGGCTACGAGCAGTACTTC.

This clone appeared once. This chain connects TRBV11-3 to TRBJ2-2; 10 bases fit TRBD1. J gave up 1 base and V 5 bases, and 10 bases lay outside the gene matches. The CDR3 contains 18 residues. In germline, CDR1 is SGHNT, CDR2 YENEEA. CDR3 in DNA: TGTGCCAGCAGCCCCGGGACAGGGGATAATTTGAACACCGGGGAGCTGTTTTTT. This sequence encodes CASSPGTGDNLNTGELFF.

This clone was found once. The rearrangement links TRBV5-1 to TRBJ2-7; D gene uncertain. V lost 1 base and J lost 1, with 18 bases in between. Per germline, CDR1 SGHRS and CDR2 YFSETQ. The CDR3 contains 17 residues. The CDR3 reads CASSLTFVAEKSYEQYF. The CDR3 DNA reads as TGCGCCAGCAGCTTGACATTTGTGGCAGAAAAGTCCTACGAGCAGTACTTC.

This clone has a single count. The rearrangement uses TRBV19 and TRBJ1-5; D gene unclear. CDR1 LNHDA and CDR2 SQIVND come from the germline V gene (reference sequence). The CDR3 covers 14 residues. Trimming removed 7 bases from V and 1 base from J, with 11 bases in between. Here the CDR3 reads CASISLESNQPQHF. Written as DNA, the CDR3 is TGTGCCAGTATTTCCCTAGAAAGCAATCAGCCCCAGCATTTT. The complete variable domain, with remaining parts taken from reference TRBV19 and TRBJ1-5, reads DGGITQSPKYLFRKEGQNVTLSCEQNLNHDAMYWYRQDPGQGLRLIYYSQIVNDFQKGDIAEGYSVSREKKESFPLTVTSAQKNPTAFYLCASISLESNQPQHFGDGTRLSIL.

This clone has just a few counts. V is TRBV2 and J is TRBJ1-2, with TRBD1 matching 7 bases. The CDR3 is 13 residues long. The trim removed 5 bases at V and 3 bases at J, leaving 3 bases unmatched. Germline-derived CDR1 and CDR2 are SNHLY and FYNNEI. The DNA for the CDR3 is TGTGCCAGCAGTTTGGGGACAGACTATGGCTACACCTTC. Protein: CASSLGTDYGYTF.

This chain joins TRBV27 and TRBJ1-2; D not certain. Between the trimmed V and J ends, which lost 4 bases and 6 bases, there was a span of 15 bases. There are 14 residues in the CDR3. Germline loops: CDR1 MNHEY, CDR2 SMNVEV (reference sequence). The CDR3 here is CASSSPSQRNGYTF. The CDR3 nucleotides are TGTGCCAGCAGTTCACCATCACAGAGAAATGGCTACACCTTC.

This sequence joins TRBV9 and TRBJ2-1; 14 nucleotides align to TRBD2. V lost 4 bases and J lost 7; bases outside the gene matches: 7. Germline V lookup: CDR1 SGDLS, CDR2 YYNGEE. This CDR3 has 16 amino acids. CDR3 nucleotides: TGTGCCAGCAGCCCTCGGACTAGCGGGGGGATTAATGAGCAGTTCTTC. It codes for CASSPRTSGGINEQFF.

CDR3 loop: CASSALQGTDTQYF. CDR3 nucleotide sequence: TGTGCCAGCTCAGCACTACAGGGTACAGATACGCAGTATTTT. The chain recombines TRBV18 with TRBJ2-3; D is perhaps TRBD1 (6 bases). The CDR3 has 14 residues. V was pared by 5 bases and J by 3 bases, with 12 bases between. Per the germline V gene, CDR1 is KGHSH and CDR2 is LQKENI.

V usage is TRBV2 and J usage is TRBJ2-7; D is possibly TRBD2 (6 bases). Germline CDR1 SNHLY, CDR2 FYNNEI. V gave up 8 bases and J gave up 0 bases, with 14 bases separating them. This CDR3 region has 14 residues. CDR3 in DNA: TGTGCCAGCGGCCGGGACTCCAACTCCTACGAGCAGTACTTC. Translating it yields CASGRDSNSYEQYF.

The chain is built from TRBV5-1 and TRBJ2-2, with D possibly TRBD2 on 6 matching bases. The germline V gene has CDR1 SGHRS and CDR2 YFSETQ. This CDR3 is 19 amino acids long. V lost 0 bases and J 1 base, leaving 19 bases between the germline ends. Here the CDR3 reads CASSLGLRAGLLNTGELFF. The CDR3 DNA reads TGCGCCAGCAGCTTGGGGCTTCGAGCGGGCCTTTTGAACACCGGGGAGCTGTTTTTT.

V and J are TRBV28 and TRBJ1-5; 12 bases align to TRBD1. J lost 7 bases, V lost 11 bases, and 6 bases had no gene match. In germline, CDR1 is MDHEN, CDR2 SYDVKM. This CDR3 spans 13 amino acids. The CDR3 DNA sequence: TGTGCCGGGACAGGGGGCGCGGGGCAGCCCCAGCATTTT. Translation: CAGTGGAGQPQHF.

V usage is TRBV27 and J usage is TRBJ2-1; possible D gene TRBD1, 5 bases. V lost 5 bases and J lost 2, with 13 bases in between. This CDR3 is built from 15 residues. In germline, CDR1 is MNHEY, CDR2 SMNVEV (reference sequence). Here the CDR3 DNA reads TGTGCCAGCAGTCCGACAGTATTTACCTACAATGAGCAGTTCTTC. Its protein product is CASSPTVFTYNEQFF.

The CDR3 DNA reads TGTGCCAGCAGCCAAGATCTAAGGACTAAGAACACCGGGGAGCTGTTTTTT. Translating gives CASSQDLRTKNTGELFF. The V call is TRBV4-2, the J call TRBJ2-2; tentatively, D is TRBD2 (6 bases). The germline V gene encodes CDR1 LGHNA and CDR2 YNFKEQ. The CDR3 is 17 residues long. The ends were cut back, 0 bases at V and 1 base at J, with 12 bases in the middle.